The clone carrying this TCR beta chain was seen at least ten times. This entry belongs to a study of breast tumors, draining lymph nodes, adjacent tissues. TCRdb reprocessed the multiplex PCR reads with MiXCR, giving one entry per CDR3 protein. This table holds fewer than 150,000 distinct CDR3 sequences, 21% found once. The lymph nodes were axillary draining lymph nodes from breast cancer patients. The length of the CDR3 is 15 residues. CDR1 and CDR2 from the germline V gene are MNHEY and SVGAGI. The ends were cut back, 2 bases at V and 0 bases at J, with 10 bases in the middle. Input material: axillary lymph node tissue. The J gene is TRBJ1-2, the V gene TRBV6-5; D possibly corresponds to TRBD1 (6 bases). The receptor comes from a female donor with breast cancer. Some clones in this sample may be carry-over from other donors' samples. DNA of the CDR3: TGTGCCAGCAGTTACACGCGGACAGCTAACTATGGCTACACCTTC. Its translation is CASSYTRTANYGYTF.